The 18 T cell receptor beta chains below come from one sample, sequenced in a study of T cells in Graves' hyperthyroidism and ophthalmopathy. TCR beta CDR3 sequences were amplified from RNA transcripts. HTBI primers were used for first-round RT-PCR of the TCR CDR3. One entry per CDR3 protein results from TCRdb running MiXCR on the multiplex PCR reads. The sample holds some 400,000 distinct CDR3 sequences, approximately 15% seen once. The sequenced sample consisted of blood. These receptor sequences come from a woman in her sixties with Graves' hyperthyroidism.

This clonotype was picked up many times. The DNA of the CDR3 is TGTGCCAGCAGTACCCCGACAGGGAAGGGGACCAGAACCGGGGAGCTGTTTTTT. Amino acids: CASSTPTGKGTRTGELFF. The J gene is TRBJ2-2, the V gene TRBV28, with 7 bases matching TRBD1. V was clipped by 5 bases and J by 5 bases; unmatched bases: 17. CDR1 is MDHEN and CDR2 is SYDVKM in the germline V gene. The CDR3 totals 18 residues.

The table lists this clonotype with many counts. This chain links TRBV18 with TRBJ2-3, with no clear D. CDR3 length: 14 amino acids. V lost 6 bases and J 5 bases, leaving 15 bases between the germline ends. Per the germline V gene, CDR1 is KGHSH and CDR2 is LQKENI. CDR3 nucleotide sequence: TGTGCCAGCTCGCCTACAAAGAGAGTAGATACGCAGTATTTT. This gives the protein CASSPTKRVDTQYF.

Only a few counts were recorded for this clonotype. V gene TRBV4-1 combines with J gene TRBJ2-2, with D maybe TRBD1 (5 bases). The CDR3 runs 17 residues. V was trimmed by 1 base and J by 7 bases, leaving 19 bases between them. The germline gives CDR1 MGHRA, CDR2 YSYEKL. CDR3 DNA: TGCGCCAGCAGCCAAGTAGGCAGGTCCAGGGTCCGCGGGGAGCTGTTTTTT. Residues: CASSQVGRSRVRGELFF.

There are many counts of this clonotype. The chain joins TRBV7-9 to TRBJ2-7, with 12 bases fitting TRBD2. V was pared by 1 base and J by 3 bases, with 4 bases of the junction left unmatched. The germline V gene encodes CDR1 SEHNR and CDR2 FQNEAQ (reference sequence). The CDR3 spans 16 residues. CDR3 bases: TGTGCCAGCAGCTTAGGTAGGACTAGCGGGAACTACGAGCAGTACTTC. Its protein is CASSLGRTSGNYEQYF.

This clonotype was seen more than once but under ten times. The chain uses TRBV4-2 and TRBJ1-1; possibly TRBD1 for D (6 bases). In germline, CDR1 is LGHNA, CDR2 YNFKEQ. The CDR3 extends over 15 amino acids. With 0 bases removed from V and 6 bases from J, the gap between germline ends came to 14 bases. CDR3 in amino acids: CASSQDGGKGAEAFF. Here the CDR3 DNA reads TGTGCCAGCAGCCAAGATGGTGGTAAGGGGGCTGAAGCTTTCTTT.

This clonotype was picked up many times. CDR3 protein: CASRGRGQETQYF. The CDR3 nucleotides are TGTGCCTCCCGAGGGAGGGGACAAGAGACCCAGTACTTC. This rearrangement joins TRBV30 to TRBJ2-5, with TRBD2 identical over 7 bases. Trimming at V came to 7 bases and at J to 2 bases, leaving 7 bases not matched to a gene. The CDR3 loop spans 13 amino acids. CDR1 is GTSNPN and CDR2 is SVGIG in the germline V gene (reference sequence).

This clonotype has just a few counts. This sequence joins TRBV5-4 and TRBJ1-1; 9 bases match TRBD1. CDR3 length equals 16 residues. Germline V gives CDR1 SGHNT, CDR2 YYREEE (reference sequence). Losses at the gene ends were 1 base for V and 4 bases for J; bases not matched to a gene: 8. The CDR3 region has the DNA TGTGCCAGCAGCTTGTCACAGGGGGCCGAGAGCACTGAAGCTTTCTTT. Amino acid sequence: CASSLSQGAESTEAFF.

This clonotype was seen only a few times. The V call is TRBV6-2 or TRBV6-3, the J call TRBJ1-1; D call uncertain. The ends were cut back, 4 bases at V and 3 bases at J, with 12 bases in the middle. Per the germline V gene, CDR1 is MNHEY and CDR2 is SVGEGT. The CDR3 runs 14 residues. DNA for the CDR3: TGTGCCAGCAGTTTCCTAGGGTATGACACTGAAGCTTTCTTT. Residues: CASSFLGYDTEAFF.

The sample holds many counts of this clonotype. The rearrangement uses TRBV11-2 and TRBJ1-2; D uncertain. This CDR3 is built from 15 residues. V dropped 4 bases and J dropped 7 bases, with 19 bases sitting between them. The germline CDR1 and CDR2 sequences are SGHAT and FQNNGV. The CDR3 nucleotides are TGTGCCAGCAGCTCAATGGCCAGGACCGGAGGTGGCTACACCTTC. This sequence encodes CASSSMARTGGGYTF.

For this clonotype: This may arise from a read error, as a much more abundant clone is one base away. The V and J genes are TRBV3-1 and TRBJ2-7, with TRBD2 identical over 8 bases. V was pared by 5 bases and J by 5 bases, with 8 bases of the junction left unmatched. This CDR3 contains 14 residues. Germline V gene lookup returns CDR1 LGHDT and CDR2 YNNKEL (reference sequence). CDR3 amino acids: CASSYSGRGNEQYF. The CDR3, as DNA: TGTGCCAGCAGCTACAGCGGGAGAGGGAACGAGCAGTACTTC.

At least ten counts were recorded for this clonotype. The rearrangement links TRBV4-1 to TRBJ2-7; the D gene is possibly TRBD1 (5 bases). Germline V CDR1 and CDR2: MGHRA, YSYEKL. The CDR3 sequence is 15 residues long. V was shortened by 0 bases and J by 2 bases, with 11 bases between the two germline ends. DNA for the CDR3: TGCGCCAGCAGCCAAGACCCAGGGATGACCTACGAGCAGTACTTC. It translates to CASSQDPGMTYEQYF.

In this sample, this clonotype turned up many times. The chain has TRBV11-3 and TRBJ2-2; 12 positions match TRBD1. The junction had 6 bases not matched to a gene; V was cut back by 5 bases and J by 5 bases. The CDR3 extends over 16 amino acids. Germline V gene sequence: CDR1 SGHNT, CDR2 YENEEA. The CDR3 nucleotides read TGTGCCAGCAGCCTACCGGGACAGGGGGCGACCGGGGAGCTGTTTTTT. Its translation: CASSLPGQGATGELFF. The variable domain in full, completed from reference TRBV11-3 and TRBJ2-2, reads EAGVVQSPRYKIIEKKQPVAFWCNPISGHNTLYWYLQNLGQGPELLIRYENEEAVDDSQLPKDRFSAERLKGVDSTLKIQPAELGDSAVYLCASSLPGQGATGELFFGEGSRLTVL.

V gene TRBV3-1 combines with J gene TRBJ2-2, with D perhaps matching TRBD1 (5 bases). The length of the CDR3 is 14 residues. V was trimmed by 4 bases and J by 2 bases, leaving 8 bases between them. CDR1 and CDR2 (germline): LGHDT, YNNKEL (reference sequence). The CDR3 protein is CASSPDTNTGELFF. In DNA form, the CDR3 reads TGTGCCAGCAGCCCGGACACAAACACCGGGGAGCTGTTTTTT.

This clonotype was found a few times. The junction differs from germline at one of its ends, possibly a read error. The chain is built from TRBV7-2 and TRBJ2-3; D perhaps matches TRBD2 (7 bases). This CDR3 comprises 15 residues. Germline values: CDR1 SGHTA, CDR2 FQGNSA. In DNA form, the CDR3 reads TGTGCCAACAGCTTACAGGGAGGGCCCGGAGATACGCAGTATTTT. It specifies CANSLQGGPGDTQYF. The full variable domain, its missing parts supplied by reference TRBV7-2 and TRBJ2-3, is GAGVSQSPSNKVTEKGKDVELRCDPISGHTALYWYRQSLGQGLEFLIYFQGNSAPDKSGLPSDRFSAERTGGSVSTLTIQRTQQEDSAVYLCANSLQGGPGDTQYFGPGTRLTVL.

The V call is TRBV3-1, the J call TRBJ2-6; D gene uncertain. Trimming took 4 bases from V and 3 from J, leaving 7 bases between them. Germline V gene sequence: CDR1 LGHDT, CDR2 YNNKEL (reference sequence). This CDR3 is 14 amino acids long. CDR3 amino acids: CASSPEGGANVLTF. Here the CDR3 DNA reads TGTGCCAGCAGCCCAGAAGGTGGGGCCAACGTCCTGACTTTC.

Concerning this clonotype: A much bigger clone sits one base away, suggesting this may be a read error. V usage is TRBV20-1 and J usage is TRBJ2-5, with D perhaps being TRBD1 or TRBD2 (5 bases each). V was shortened by 4 bases and J by 1 base, with 10 bases between the two germline ends. The germline V gene has CDR1 DFQATT and CDR2 SNEGSKA (reference sequence). CDR3 size: 13 residues. The CDR3 region has the DNA TGCAGTGCTACAACGGGACCCCAAGAGACCCAGTACTTC. Translation gives CSATTGPQETQYF.

This clonotype was observed a handful of times. This chain links TRBV28 with TRBJ2-5, with 7 nucleotides matching TRBD1. This CDR3 has 14 amino acids. V shed 1 base, J shed 5 bases, and the junction held 4 bases outside the gene matches. Germline CDR1 is MDHEN and CDR2 is SYDVKM. The CDR3 reads CASSLSQGEETQYF. The CDR3 region has the DNA TGTGCCAGCAGTTTATCCCAGGGGGAGGAGACCCAGTACTTC.

Ten or more counts support this clonotype. This chain uses TRBV11-3 with TRBJ2-5; D is unclear. Germline V gene data show CDR1 as SGHNT and CDR2 as YENEEA. Trimming stripped 2 bases from V and 2 bases from J, with 9 bases between. The CDR3 has 14 residues. CDR3 coding DNA: TGTGCCAGCAGCTTAAGAGTGCTTCAAGAGACCCAGTACTTC. Translated, it gives CASSLRVLQETQYF. Variable domain in full (rest from reference TRBV11-3 and TRBJ2-5): EAGVVQSPRYKIIEKKQPVAFWCNPISGHNTLYWYLQNLGQGPELLIRYENEEAVDDSQLPKDRFSAERLKGVDSTLKIQPAELGDSAVYLCASSLRVLQETQYFGPGTRLLVL.